The rows below give T cell receptor beta chains drawn from one sample of a study of blood T cell repertoires in COVID-19. Measured with immunoSEQ multiplex PCR; TCRdb has only the in-frame clones, and not every one. This sample has around 160,000 clones, with roughly 84% found just once. Sequencing was carried out using peripheral blood. Source of these receptors: a human donor in a cohort sampled during active COVID-19. CDR3s include the opening cysteine and the closing phenylalanine or tryptophan. The D gene is left open where the match is weak. Only part of the rows carry a size: once, few, many, or a class if the clone is expanded.

clone size	D gene	V gene	J gene	CDR3 DNA	CDR3 protein
-	TRBD1	TRBV7-2	TRBJ1-2	TGTGCCAGCAGCTTGGGTGGGACAGGGATGGGTGGCTACACCTTC	CASSLGGTGMGGYTF
-	TRBD1	TRBV6-5	TRBJ1-1	TGTGCCGGCGACAGGGGGCGGGGTAACACTGAAGCTTTCTTT	CAGDRGRGNTEAFF
-	-	TRBV14	TRBJ2-4	TGTGCCAGCAGCCAAGCCGGTGTAGCCAAAAACATTCAGTACTTC	CASSQAGVAKNIQYF
-	-	TRBV15	TRBJ1-6	TGTGCCACCAGCAGGCGGGACGGGACCAATTCACCCCTCCACTTT	CATSRRDGTNSPLHF
-	-	TRBV5-6	TRBJ1-2	TGTGCCAGCAGCTTGAGGGACATCTATAACTATGGCTACACCTTC	CASSLRDIYNYGYTF
-	TRBD1	TRBV19	TRBJ2-5	TGTGCCAGTAGTCATGGGACAGGGTGGGAGACCCAGTACTTC	CASSHGTGWETQYF
-	-	TRBV5-1	TRBJ1-1	TGCGCCAGCAGACTACAGGGAGGGTCGAACACTGAAGCTTTCTTT	CASRLQGGSNTEAFF
-	TRBD1	TRBV5-4	TRBJ2-2	TGTGCCAGCAGCCTTGGGACAGCGAACACCGGGGAGCTGTTTTTT	CASSLGTANTGELFF
once	-	TRBV9	TRBJ2-7	TGTGCCAGCAGCGCGGAGCCCTACGAGCAGTACTTC	CASSAEPYEQYF
once	TRBD1	TRBV12-5	TRBJ2-2	TGTGCTAGTGGTTTGGGGGGACAGCTGGACACCGGGGAGCTGTTTTTT	CASGLGGQLDTGELFF
-	-	TRBV7-2	TRBJ1-2	TGTGCCAGCAGCTTAGGGTGGCAGCGGATGGGCTACACCTTC	CASSLGWQRMGYTF
-	-	TRBV9	TRBJ2-3	TGTGCCAGCAGCCCTAGGGGGGGAAGGCCGCAGTATTTT	CASSPRGGRPQYF
-	-	TRBV14	TRBJ1-1	TGTGCTAGCAGTTCTCTCAAAGGGGAGGGAACTGAAGCTTTCTTT	CASSSLKGEGTEAFF
-	TRBD2	TRBV6-4	TRBJ2-3	TGTGCCAGCGCTAGCGGGGGGGCCTCAGATACGCAGTATTTT	CASASGGASDTQYF
-	-	TRBV5-6	TRBJ1-2	TGTGCCAGCAGCTGGGGCTTAGGGGCGCGAGGCTACACCTTC	CASSWGLGARGYTF
-	-	TRBV12-3/TRBV12-4	TRBJ2-5	TGTGCCAGCAGTTTCGGGACACCGGAGACCCAGTACTTC	CASSFGTPETQYF
-	-	TRBV4-3	TRBJ2-1	TGCGCCAGCAGCCAAGTATTAAACTGGGAGCAGTTCTTC	CASSQVLNWEQFF
-	TRBD2	TRBV10-3	TRBJ2-5	TGTGCCATCAGACCTAGCGGGGGCGACCAAGAGACCCAGTACTTC	CAIRPSGGDQETQYF
-	TRBD1	TRBV28	TRBJ2-7	TGTGCCAGCAGCAAACAGGGACAGGGGGGCGCCTACGAGCAGTACTTC	CASSKQGQGGAYEQYF
-	-	TRBV27	TRBJ1-4	TGTGCCAGCAGTTTAACGGCGGCGGGTAATGAAAAACTGTTTTTT	CASSLTAAGNEKLFF
-	-	TRBV2	TRBJ2-5	TGTGCCAGCAAGGGGGTTGAGACCCAGTACTTC	CASKGVETQYF
-	-	TRBV4-3	TRBJ2-2	TGCGCCAGCAGCCAAGACCTAAAACCCGGGGAGCTGTTTTTT	CASSQDLKPGELFF
once	-	TRBV5-8	TRBJ1-1	TGTGCCAGCAGCCGCCCGAGGGTGAACACTGAAGCTTTCTTT	CASSRPRVNTEAFF
-	-	TRBV19	TRBJ2-1	TGTGCCAGTAGTACTGTAAGGGGTCAAGATGAGCAGTTCTTC	CASSTVRGQDEQFF
-	TRBD1	TRBV18	TRBJ1-4	TGTGCCAGCTCCCCGGACAGGGTAAATGAAAAACTGTTTTTT	CASSPDRVNEKLFF
-	-	TRBV21-1	TRBJ1-1	TGTGCCAGCAGCAAAGAAAGAGGTGGGAACAGGTGGGACACTGAAGCTTTCTTT	CASSKERGGNRWDTEAFF